The entry below describes one T cell receptor (beta chain). The donors were healthy bone marrow donors. These data originate in a study of cytomegalovirus exposure and HLA in healthy donors. Study-level background: From donors who were HLA-typed, an early data release held 70 million to 90 million unique TCRs. In terms of ancestry, the Caucasian-associated cluster contained roughly 81% of the roughly 400 genotyped donors.

This CDR3 has 13 residues. V dropped 1 base and J dropped 8 bases, with 14 bases sitting between them. Germline CDR1 reads GTSNPN; CDR2 reads SVGIG (reference sequence). The PCR employed 60 Vbeta primers together with 13 Jbeta primers. TCRdb's copy holds only in-frame clones and misses some; the assay was immunoSEQ multiplex PCR. The sample lists 200,000 or so clones; 70% to 90% were seen once. The chain has TRBV30 and TRBJ1-2; D not resolved. The source material was PBMCs. The clonotype originates from a woman aged 18 to 35 in good health and CMV-seropositive. The DNA for the CDR3 is TGTGCCTGGAGTGCACTCCACGAACAGGGCTACACCTTC. Protein: CAWSALHEQGYTF.